This T cell receptor beta chain was sequenced for a study of T-cell reconstitution after alpha-beta-depleted transplantation in children. Trimming left V 3 bases short and J 9 bases short, with 8 bases between. The V gene's germline CDR1 is KGHDR and CDR2 SFDVKD. The CDR3 loop spans 12 amino acids. The TCRbeta library incorporated unique molecular identifiers. One entry per CDR3 protein, called by TCRdb with MiXCR from the PCR reads. The sample records a few hundred thousand distinct CDR3 sequences, more than 7.5% being singletons. This clonotype was recorded at least ten times. The sequence derives from a human donor who donated a stem cell graft to a child with SCID. This chain links TRBV24-1 with TRBJ2-1; D is undetermined. The source was PBMCs from the stem cell graft donor, collected from the stem cell graft. The CDR3 spells CATSDERSEQFF. In nucleotides, the CDR3 is TGTGCCACCAGTGATGAGAGGAGTGAGCAGTTCTTC.